The 3 T cell receptor beta chains in this list originate from one sample, sequenced in a study of T-cell reconstitution after alpha-beta-depleted transplantation in children. Preparation of the TCRbeta library was carried out with unique molecular identifiers. One entry per CDR3 protein, called by TCRdb with MiXCR from the PCR reads. Here the sample spans roughly 100,000 distinct CDR3 sequences, about 8% being singletons. The specimen comprised PBMCs from the stem cell graft donor, sampled from the stem cell graft. Receptors were obtained from a human donor who donated a stem cell graft to a child with congenital amegakaryocytic thrombocytopenia.

This clonotype appeared many times. This sequence joins TRBV5-1 and TRBJ2-2; 7 bases fit TRBD2. The CDR3 spans 16 residues. The J segment lost 2 bases and the V segment lost 0 bases, leaving 4 bases of the junction unmatched. From germline, CDR1 is SGHRS and CDR2 YFSETQ. The CDR3 DNA reads TGCGCCAGCAGCTTGGGAGCGGGGTTCAACACCGGGGAGCTGTTTTTT. Its translation is CASSLGAGFNTGELFF. Together with reference TRBV5-1 and TRBJ2-2, the CDR3 gives the full variable domain: KAGVTQTPRYLIKTRGQQVTLSCSPISGHRSVSWYQQTPGQGLQFLFEYFSETQRNKGNFPGRFSGRQFSNSRSEMNVSTLELGDSALYLCASSLGAGFNTGELFFGEGSRLTVL.

This clonotype was observed many times. The rearrangement links TRBV6-5 to TRBJ1-4; the match to TRBD1 covers 7 bases. Germline values: CDR1 MNHEY, CDR2 SVGAGI. The CDR3 covers 18 residues. V lost 4 bases, J lost 0 bases, and 11 bases stayed unmatched. CDR3 DNA: TGTGCCAGCAGTTCAACAGGGGACAGCCACGCAACTAATGAAAAACTGTTTTTT. Amino acid sequence: CASSSTGDSHATNEKLFF.

Worth noting for this clonotype: It may be a read error: a sequence one base away is much more abundant. The chain couples TRBV7-9 to TRBJ2-7, with 8 positions matching TRBD1. The length of the CDR3 is 13 residues. Germline values: CDR1 SEHNR, CDR2 FQNEAQ (reference sequence). Losses at the gene ends were 10 bases for V and 5 bases for J; bases not matched to a gene: 10. CDR3 bases: TGTGCCACCAGGAATACAGGGGGACACGAGCAGTACTTC. This translates into CATRNTGGHEQYF.